The 5 T cell receptor beta chains below were found in one sample sequenced in a study of blood T cell repertoires in COVID-19. The protocol was immunoSEQ multiplex PCR, while the TCRdb copy is restricted to in-frame clones and leaves out a portion. The table shows about 100,000 clones, with approximately 90% occurring only once. Specimen: peripheral blood. The receptors shown here come from a man aged 50 to 59 with active COVID-19.

The gene calls are TRBV2 and TRBJ1-2; possible D gene TRBD1, 6 bases. CDR1 SNHLY and CDR2 FYNNEI come from the germline V gene. The CDR3 length is 12 residues. The V and J ends lost 6 bases and 7 bases respectively, with 12 bases between them. CDR3 amino acids: CASRSGVAGYTF. The CDR3, as DNA: TGTGCCAGCAGATCAGGGGTGGCTGGCTACACCTTC.

CDR3 region: CASSPPLEMSTDTQYF. CDR3 in DNA: TGTGCCAGCAGCCCACCGCTAGAGATGAGCACAGATACGCAGTATTTT. The chain couples TRBV11-2 to TRBJ2-3, with no clear D. Germline CDR1 is SGHAT and CDR2 is FQNNGV. Trimming took 5 bases from V and 0 from J, leaving 15 bases between them. The CDR3 covers 16 residues.

The chain uses TRBV5-8 and TRBJ2-3; 7 bases are shared with TRBD1. Trimming removed 4 bases from V and 2 bases from J; junction bases left unmatched: 7. The CDR3 covers 15 residues. In germline, CDR1 is SGHTS, CDR2 YDEGEE. The CDR3 DNA sequence: TGTGCCAGCAGCCTTACAGGGGCTATCACAGATACGCAGTATTTT. It codes for CASSLTGAITDTQYF.

The chain combines TRBV2 with TRBJ1-5, with D perhaps matching TRBD1 (5 bases). In germline, CDR1 is SNHLY, CDR2 FYNNEI. Trimming took 6 bases from V and 4 from J, leaving 25 bases between them. The length of the CDR3 is 18 residues. The CDR3, as DNA: TGTGCCAGCAGCTCTTCGGACACCTCGATGATTTTTAATCAGCCCCAGCATTTT. As protein: CASSSSDTSMIFNQPQHF.

The J gene is TRBJ1-2, the V gene TRBV7-9; D gene ambiguous. The ends were cut back, 2 bases at V and 8 bases at J, with 12 bases in the middle. The CDR3 loop spans 13 amino acids. Germline CDR1 and CDR2: SEHNR and FQNEAQ (reference sequence). In DNA form, the CDR3 reads TGTGCCAGCAGCTTATCCTGGGGAGAAGGCTACACCTTC. Protein: CASSLSWGEGYTF.